The 15 T cell receptor beta chains reported below all come from one sample, sequenced in a study of blood T cell repertoires in COVID-19. The assay was immunoSEQ multiplex PCR, and TCRdb's table has in-frame clones only and misses some. The sample includes 140,000 to 150,000 clones, roughly 88% of them seen just once. Sequencing used PBMCs or T cells enriched from blood (not recorded which). The receptors come from a man in his fifties who had recovered from COVID-19.

The V gene is TRBV5-1, the J gene TRBJ1-1; TRBD1 matches at 8 bases. CDR1 and CDR2 from the germline V gene are SGHRS and YFSETQ. The CDR3 extends over 16 amino acids. V shed 1 base, J shed 4 bases, and the junction held 9 bases outside the gene matches. CDR3 sequence reads: CASSLSPTGASTEAFF. DNA of the CDR3: TGCGCCAGCAGCTTGTCCCCGACAGGGGCTTCCACTGAAGCTTTCTTT. Combining the CDR3 with reference TRBV5-1 and TRBJ1-1 gives the whole variable domain KAGVTQTPRYLIKTRGQQVTLSCSPISGHRSVSWYQQTPGQGLQFLFEYFSETQRNKGNFPGRFSGRQFSNSRSEMNVSTLELGDSALYLCASSLSPTGASTEAFFGQGTRLTVV.

The chain employs TRBV7-9 and TRBJ1-5; 7 positions agree with TRBD1. J lost 4 bases, V lost 3 bases, and 6 bases had no gene match. CDR3 length equals 15 residues. The germline CDR1 and CDR2 sequences are SEHNR and FQNEAQ (reference sequence). DNA for the CDR3: TGTGCCAGCAGCTTGTCCGAGACAGGGAATCAGCCCCAGCATTTT. Translation gives CASSLSETGNQPQHF.

The V call is TRBV5-1, the J call TRBJ1-1; the D is unclear. V gave up 1 base and J gave up 5 bases, with 24 bases separating them. CDR1 is SGHRS and CDR2 is YFSETQ in the germline V gene. The CDR3 is 18 amino acids. The CDR3 region is CASSLLPIPVFRGTEAFF. DNA of the CDR3: TGCGCCAGCAGCTTGCTCCCCATACCCGTTTTCCGGGGAACTGAAGCTTTCTTT.

The gene calls are TRBV6-5 and TRBJ1-1; 7 bases are shared with TRBD1. The V gene end was trimmed by 5 bases and the J gene end by 11 bases; junction bases not matched to a gene: 8. Germline CDR1 is MNHEY and CDR2 is SVGAGI. CDR3 length: 12 amino acids. The CDR3 nucleotides read TGTGCCAGCAGTCTGGGACAGTCCCGGGCTTTCTTT. It codes for CASSLGQSRAFF.

This chain links TRBV7-2 with TRBJ1-1; D gene uncertain. Germline V CDR1 and CDR2: SGHTA, FQGNSA. The CDR3 consists of 13 residues. V lost 5 bases, J lost 0 bases, and 7 bases lay in between. The CDR3 is CASSPRLNTEAFF. CDR3 in DNA: TGTGCCAGCAGCCCCAGGTTGAACACTGAAGCTTTCTTT.

This chain connects TRBV9 to TRBJ1-3; TRBD1 might be the D (5 bases). CDR3 length: 13 amino acids. The germline V gene has CDR1 SGDLS and CDR2 YYNGEE. Trimming took 4 bases from V and 4 from J, leaving 9 bases between them. CDR3 protein: CASSSGLGNTIYF. DNA for the CDR3: TGTGCCAGCAGCTCGGGACTGGGAAACACCATATATTTT.

Concerning this clone itself: One junction end disagrees with the germline gene, perhaps due to a read error. The gene calls are TRBV7-7 and TRBJ2-5; 12 nucleotides agree with TRBD1. The CDR3 extends over 15 amino acids. Per germline, CDR1 SSHAT and CDR2 FNYEAQ (reference sequence). The CDR3: CASSEGQGARETQYF. CDR3 DNA sequence: TGTGCTAGCAGCGAGGGACAGGGGGCCAGAGAGACCCAGTACTTC.

To note about this clone: Other DNA sequences within the sample encode an identical CDR3. The chain joins TRBV5-1 to TRBJ1-1, with 9 bases lining up with TRBD1. CDR1 and CDR2 (germline): SGHRS, YFSETQ. The CDR3 consists of 15 residues. The V and J ends lost 2 bases and 1 base, in that order; junction bases with no gene match: 3. This CDR3 is CASSLQGAGNTEAFF. CDR3 nucleotide sequence: TGCGCCAGCAGCTTACAGGGGGCGGGGAACACTGAAGCTTTCTTT.

The V and J genes are TRBV7-2 and TRBJ1-1, with 7 bases that match TRBD1. The CDR3 extends over 15 amino acids. Germline CDR1 SGHTA, CDR2 FQGNSA. J was trimmed by 1 base and V by 3 bases; bases with no gene match: 5. CDR3 sequence: CASSFKQGQNTEAFF. The CDR3 DNA reads as TGTGCCAGCAGCTTCAAACAGGGGCAGAACACTGAAGCTTTCTTT.

There are a few counts of this clone. The gene calls are TRBV7-2 and TRBJ1-1, with 8 bases matching TRBD1. The CDR3 consists of 15 residues. Germline CDR1 and CDR2: SGHTA and FQGNSA. The V and J ends lost 2 bases and 4 bases, in that order; junction bases with no gene match: 6. In nucleotides, the CDR3 is TGTGCCAGCAGCTTATTCGGACAGGGCAGCACTGAAGCTTTCTTT. Its protein product is CASSLFGQGSTEAFF.

The rearrangement links TRBV4-3 to TRBJ1-1, with TRBD1 identical over 7 bases. The V and J ends lost 4 bases and 2 bases, in that order; junction bases with no gene match: 4. This CDR3 region has 14 residues. From germline, CDR1 is LGHNA and CDR2 YSLEER. CDR3 protein: CASSPRDRNTEAFF. The CDR3 coding sequence is TGCGCCAGCAGCCCGAGGGACAGAAACACTGAAGCTTTCTTT.

The rearrangement links TRBV3-1 (or the pseudogene TRBV3-2) to TRBJ2-6, with 11 bases matching TRBD2. Germline CDR1 is LGHDT and CDR2 is YNNKEL (reference sequence). The CDR3 is 18 residues long. V shed 3 bases, J shed 0 bases, and the junction held 4 bases outside the gene matches. The CDR3: CASSQWTSGFSGANVLTF. The CDR3 region has the DNA TGTGCCAGCAGCCAGTGGACTAGCGGGTTCTCTGGGGCCAACGTCCTGACTTTC.

The chain links TRBV5-1 to TRBJ1-4; possible D gene TRBD1, 6 bases. The germline V and J ends were trimmed by 5 bases and 5 bases, with 10 bases remaining between them. Looked up from germline, CDR1 is SGHRS and CDR2 is YFSETQ. This CDR3 is 13 amino acids long. The CDR3 is CASRRQENEKLFF. CDR3 nucleotides: TGCGCCAGCAGGAGACAGGAAAATGAAAAACTGTTTTTT.

The chain links TRBV4-3 to TRBJ2-2, with 10 bases matching TRBD2. The CDR3 has 18 residues. Germline V gives CDR1 LGHNA, CDR2 YSLEER. The V and J ends lost 0 bases and 3 bases, in that order; junction bases with no gene match: 7. CDR3 amino acids: CASSQDRAGGPYTGELFF. Here the CDR3 DNA reads TGCGCCAGCAGCCAAGATCGAGCGGGGGGGCCGTACACCGGGGAGCTGTTTTTT.

The V call is TRBV19, the J call TRBJ2-4; D is uncertain. Trimming took 10 bases from V and 0 from J, leaving 7 bases between them. There are 12 residues in the CDR3. Germline assignment: CDR1 LNHDA and CDR2 SQIVND (reference sequence). The CDR3 loop reads CATLRAKNIQYF. The CDR3 coding sequence is TGTGCCACCCTAAGAGCCAAAAACATTCAGTACTTC.